This T cell receptor (beta chain) was sequenced during a study of PD-1 blockade in mismatch repair-deficient tumors. The overall study: Patients had eleven to twelve mismatch repair-deficient cancer types and were previously treated and progressing. Study findings and constraints: Rapid post-treatment expansion, then contraction, generally preceding radiologic response, marked tumor-resident clones.

Clones were read by immunoSEQ multiplex PCR, and TCRdb kept only the in-frame ones, dropping some. The sample lists 40,000 to 60,000 clones, over 70% occurring once. PCR or immunohistochemistry showed mismatch repair deficiency in every enrolled patient. On this clone itself: Its matching antigen is unknown.

There are 9 residues in the CDR3. The TCR was taken from an adult with mismatch repair-deficient cancer. Source: peripheral blood, taken approximately 18 weeks after starting pembrolizumab. This chain connects TRBV21-1 to TRBJ2-7; the table's D call, TRBD2, has no DNA check behind it. TRBV21-1 is shown as a pseudogene. Here the CDR3 DNA reads TGTGCCAGCTTCCCTGAGCAGTACTTC. Protein sequence: CASFPEQYF.